The 16 T cell receptor beta chains below all came from one sample that was sequenced in a study of blood T cell repertoires in COVID-19. Assay used: immunoSEQ multiplex PCR; TCRdb lists only in-frame clones, some missing. The table lists 250,000 or so clones, roughly 89% of them singletons. The sequencing input was peripheral blood. These receptors all come from a woman aged 40 to 49 who had recovered from COVID-19.

This clone was detected a few times. The chain combines TRBV3-1 (or the pseudogene TRBV3-2) with TRBJ2-7; a possible D gene is TRBD2 (5 bases). From germline, CDR1 is LGHDT and CDR2 YNNKEL (reference sequence). V gave up 0 bases and J gave up 1 base, with 7 bases separating them. This CDR3 has 14 residues. CDR3 protein: CASSQDGGSYEQYF. CDR3 nucleotides: TGTGCCAGCAGCCAAGATGGCGGGTCCTACGAGCAGTACTTC.

The chain has TRBV9 and TRBJ2-5; 9 bases line up with TRBD2. The CDR3 is 15 residues long. The V gene end was trimmed by 1 base and the J gene end by 4 bases; junction bases not matched to a gene: 5. CDR1 and CDR2 (germline): SGDLS, YYNGEE. CDR3 sequence (DNA): TGTGCCAGCAGCGTATTAGCGGGAGCCTCAGAGACCCAGTACTTC. This encodes CASSVLAGASETQYF.

The chain combines TRBV18 with TRBJ1-1; no clear D gene. Trimming left V 5 bases short and J 3 bases short, with 13 bases between. CDR1 and CDR2 (germline): KGHSH, LQKENI. The CDR3 loop spans 14 amino acids. CDR3 sequence reads: CASSSVPADTEAFF. CDR3 DNA sequence: TGTGCCAGCTCATCGGTCCCGGCGGACACTGAAGCTTTCTTT.

A few counts support this clone. This chain joins TRBV9 and TRBJ1-5, with 10 nucleotides matching TRBD1. The CDR3 totals 17 residues. Germline V gene lookup returns CDR1 SGDLS and CDR2 YYNGEE. After removal of 4 bases from V and 3 bases from J, the junction contained 10 bases not matched to a gene. This CDR3 is CASSTSEGTGDNQPQHF. The CDR3 coding sequence is TGTGCCAGCAGCACCTCCGAGGGGACAGGGGACAATCAGCCCCAGCATTTT.

This clone is a singleton in its sample. The chain couples TRBV7-6 to TRBJ2-3; TRBD1 is a possible D gene (5 bases). The V end was cut by 3 bases, the J end by 2 bases, with 15 bases between. The CDR3 has 16 amino acids. Germline CDR1 reads SGHVS; CDR2 reads FNYEAQ. CDR3 coding DNA: TGTGCCAGCAGCTTCCCCGACAGAAGGACCACAGATACGCAGTATTTT. Encoded protein: CASSFPDRRTTDTQYF.

V is TRBV7-2 and J is TRBJ2-7, with 9 nucleotides matching TRBD1. The V gene end was trimmed by 3 bases and the J gene end by 4 bases; junction bases not matched to a gene: 7. Looked up from germline, CDR1 is SGHTA and CDR2 is FQGNSA. The CDR3 is 15 residues long. CDR3 residues: CASSFLRDRVYEQYF. CDR3 coding DNA: TGTGCCAGCAGCTTCCTCAGGGACAGGGTTTACGAGCAGTACTTC. Drawing the rest from reference TRBV7-2 and TRBJ2-7, the complete variable domain is GAGVSQSPSNKVTEKGKDVELRCDPISGHTALYWYRQSLGQGLEFLIYFQGNSAPDKSGLPSDRFSAERTGGSVSTLTIQRTQQEDSAVYLCASSFLRDRVYEQYFGPGTRLTVT.

This clone occurred once. J is TRBJ1-4 and V is TRBV6-1; D is unclear. This CDR3 has 16 amino acids. The V end was cut by 2 bases, the J end by 0 bases, with 10 bases between. Germline-derived CDR1 and CDR2 are MNHNS and SASEGT. The chain's CDR3 is CASSEKWPATNEKLFF. The DNA for the CDR3 is TGTGCCAGCAGTGAAAAGTGGCCTGCAACTAATGAAAAACTGTTTTTT.

The chain's CDR3 is CASTRRYEQYF. In DNA, the CDR3 is TGCGCCAGCACAAGGCGGTACGAGCAGTACTTC. The rearrangement uses TRBV23-1 and TRBJ2-7, with D unclear. TRBV23-1 is noted as an ORF with a role that remains uncertain. CDR3 length: 11 residues. V dropped 7 bases and J dropped 4 bases, with 8 bases sitting between them.

The chain recombines TRBV11-2 with TRBJ2-1, with 10 bases fitting TRBD2. CDR1 is SGHAT and CDR2 is FQNNGV in the germline V gene. CDR3 length: 19 residues. V shed 1 base, J shed 0 bases, and the junction held 9 bases outside the gene matches. The CDR3 is CASSLAGTSVFGSYNEQFF. The CDR3 DNA follows: TGTGCCAGCAGCTTAGCCGGGACTAGCGTGTTCGGCTCCTACAATGAGCAGTTCTTC.

V gene TRBV6-5 combines with J gene TRBJ2-1, with D hard to call. V dropped 6 bases and J dropped 5 bases, with 2 bases sitting between them. The CDR3 covers 10 residues. Germline V gives CDR1 MNHEY, CDR2 SVGAGI. CDR3 in amino acids: CASSNNEQFF. CDR3 DNA: TGTGCCAGCAGCAACAATGAGCAGTTCTTC.

The genes are TRBV20-1 and TRBJ2-7, with TRBD1 matching 11 bases. CDR1 and CDR2 from the germline V gene are DFQATT and SNEGSKA (reference sequence). The CDR3 runs 15 residues. V trimming: 3 bases; J trimming: 5 bases; junction bases outside the gene matches: 9. The CDR3 loop is CSASSRDRGVNEQYF. The DNA for the CDR3 is TGCAGTGCTAGTTCTAGGGACAGGGGGGTGAACGAGCAGTACTTC.

This clone was detected a few times. This chain connects TRBV5-1 to TRBJ1-1, with unresolved D. The V end lost 4 bases, the J end lost 2 bases, and 9 bases lay between the germline ends. The CDR3 is made up of 13 amino acids. The V gene's germline CDR1 is SGHRS and CDR2 YFSETQ. This CDR3 reads CASSLTGNTEAFF. CDR3 nucleotide sequence: TGCGCCAGCAGCCTGACGGGAAACACTGAAGCTTTCTTT.

The rearrangement uses TRBV11-3 and TRBJ2-3, with D perhaps TRBD2 (5 bases). Germline loops: CDR1 SGHNT, CDR2 YENEEA. This CDR3 contains 13 residues. Trimming pared 8 bases from V and 1 base from J, leaving 10 bases between. As DNA, the CDR3 is TGTGCCAGCGAAGCGGCTCGCACAGATACGCAGTATTTT. Its protein is CASEAARTDTQYF.

The V call is TRBV7-3, the J call TRBJ2-3, with 16 bases fitting TRBD2. Losses at the gene ends were 2 bases for V and 2 bases for J; bases not matched to a gene: 7. The germline CDR1 and CDR2 sequences are SGHTA and FQGTGA. The CDR3 length is 19 residues. The CDR3 region is CASSLFGTSGRAATDTQYF. DNA for the CDR3: TGTGCCAGCAGCTTATTCGGGACTAGCGGGAGGGCCGCCACAGATACGCAGTATTTT.

This chain joins TRBV6-5 and TRBJ2-2; 7 bases line up with TRBD1. The germline V gene has CDR1 MNHEY and CDR2 SVGAGI. The CDR3 runs 14 residues. Trimming removed 0 bases from V and 6 bases from J; junction bases left unmatched: 1. CDR3 residues: CASSYSTGSGELFF. The CDR3 region has the DNA TGTGCCAGCAGTTACTCGACAGGGTCCGGGGAGCTGTTTTTT.

The chain joins TRBV11-3 to TRBJ2-2; 11 bases fit TRBD2. Germline CDR1 SGHNT, CDR2 YENEEA. Trimming removed 1 base from V and 4 bases from J; junction bases left unmatched: 8. The CDR3 runs to 18 residues. Here the CDR3 reads CASSLGLTSGSGTGELFF. CDR3 nucleotide sequence: TGTGCCAGCAGCTTAGGCCTCACTAGCGGGAGCGGCACCGGGGAGCTGTTTTTT.